This T cell receptor (beta chain) was recovered during a study of blood T cell repertoires in COVID-19. Study at large: There were acute and convalescent COVID-19 samples, and they came from the United States, Italy and Spain. PBMCs, B-cell-depleted T cells, or T cells provided the cDNA or gDNA that made up the material.

Categorization into cohorts depended on clinical history that participants reported. Trimming cost V 8 bases and J 3 bases; bases outside gene matches: 4. The CDR3 sequence is 13 residues long. Germline CDR1 reads MNHEY; CDR2 reads SMNVEV (reference sequence). The authors' processing: Amplification with reference gene primers provided the estimates of nucleated cell counts. Some clones are missing from TCRdb's copy, which holds only in-frame ones; the method was immunoSEQ multiplex PCR. V and J calls and clone size are given by that table; D and trimming were obtained from the DNA. This table holds 130,000 to 150,000 clones, 88% found once.

The TCR was taken from a woman younger than 45 with acute COVID-19. The sample was PBMCs or T cells enriched from blood (not recorded which). The chain uses TRBV27 and TRBJ2-7; 10 nucleotides align to TRBD2. CDR3: CASQAGGVYEQYF. As DNA, the CDR3 is TGTGCCAGCCAAGCGGGAGGGGTCTACGAGCAGTACTTC.